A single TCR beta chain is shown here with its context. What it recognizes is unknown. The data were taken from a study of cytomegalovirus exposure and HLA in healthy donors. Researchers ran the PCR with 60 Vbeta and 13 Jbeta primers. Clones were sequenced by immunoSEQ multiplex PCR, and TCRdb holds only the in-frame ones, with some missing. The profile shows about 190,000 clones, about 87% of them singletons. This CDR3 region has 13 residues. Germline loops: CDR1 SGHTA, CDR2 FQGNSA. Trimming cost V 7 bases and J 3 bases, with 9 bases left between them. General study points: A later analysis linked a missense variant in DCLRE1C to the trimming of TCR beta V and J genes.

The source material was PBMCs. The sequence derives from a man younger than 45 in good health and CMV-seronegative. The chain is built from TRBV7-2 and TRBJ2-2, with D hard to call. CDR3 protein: CASTPQYTGELFF. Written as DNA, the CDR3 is TGTGCCAGCACCCCACAATACACCGGGGAGCTGTTTTTT.